These 16 T cell receptor beta chains came from one sample sequenced in a study of regulatory T cells in long-lasting Graves disease. Sample time point: newly diagnosed GD, antithyroid drugs for less than 3 months. Researchers made the TCR library from RNA that was extracted from PBMCs. TCR beta libraries were built with iRepertoire HTBI primers and Arm-PCR of CDR3 regions. Via MiXCR, TCRdb re-called the multiplex PCR reads, giving one row per CDR3 protein. The table shows roughly 320,000 distinct CDR3 sequences, with over 15% occurring only once. These data also formed part of another study, on T cells in Graves' hyperthyroidism and ophthalmopathy.

The sample here was peripheral blood mononuclear cells (PBMCs), taken at new diagnosis, from a patient treated with antithyroid drugs. These TCRs come from a man in his forties with Graves disease.

This clonotype was counted between two and nine times. CDR3 residues: CASSPDPGTGSGYTF. The CDR3 coding sequence is TGTGCCAGCAGCCCAGACCCCGGGACAGGGAGTGGCTACACCTTC. The chain joins TRBV9 to TRBJ1-2; 9 bases map to TRBD1. The germline CDR1 and CDR2 sequences are SGDLS and YYNGEE. The CDR3 runs 15 residues. J lost 7 bases, V lost 4 bases, and 11 bases had no gene match.

This clonotype was picked up many times. V is TRBV5-1 and J is TRBJ2-7; no reliable D call. Trimming removed 0 bases from V and 0 bases from J, with 10 bases in between. The CDR3 covers 15 residues. CDR1 SGHRS and CDR2 YFSETQ come from the germline V gene. DNA for the CDR3: TGCGCCAGCAGCTTGGTTCCAGGAAGCTCCTACGAGCAGTACTTC. Protein product: CASSLVPGSSYEQYF.

This clonotype has a count of ten or more. The chain carries TRBV27 and TRBJ1-4; D might be TRBD1 (6 bases). Per the germline V gene, CDR1 is MNHEY and CDR2 is SMNVEV (reference sequence). The ends were cut back, 5 bases at V and 14 bases at J, with 24 bases in the middle. This CDR3 contains 15 residues. The CDR3 loop is CASSPSQGPSGGLFF. The CDR3 nucleotides are TGTGCCAGCAGTCCCTCCCAGGGTCCTTCCGGGGGCCTGTTTTTT.

J is TRBJ2-4 and V is TRBV6-1; tentative D call: TRBD1 (6 bases). This CDR3 spans 14 amino acids. The germline V gene has CDR1 MNHNS and CDR2 SASEGT. Trimming pared 5 bases from V and 8 bases from J, leaving 16 bases between. CDR3 sequence reads: CASSNRGKGDIQYF. CDR3 nucleotide sequence: TGTGCCAGCAGTAACCGGGGCAAGGGGGACATTCAGTACTTC.

This clonotype was found many times. V gene TRBV6-1 combines with J gene TRBJ2-7, with a possible D match to TRBD2 (5 bases). Germline V gene data show CDR1 as MNHNS and CDR2 as SASEGT. V shed 11 bases and J shed 4 bases, with 18 bases lying between them. This CDR3 spans 13 amino acids. The CDR3 spells CAGAVDRFYEQYF. The CDR3 nucleotides are TGTGCCGGAGCGGTCGATAGATTTTACGAGCAGTACTTC.

This clonotype appeared a few times. The chain carries TRBV11-3 and TRBJ1-4; 7 bases fit TRBD1. From germline, CDR1 is SGHNT and CDR2 YENEEA. This CDR3 contains 14 residues. Trimming removed 4 bases from V and 7 bases from J; junction bases left unmatched: 6. CDR3 sequence: CASSSATGPEKLFF. The CDR3 nucleotides are TGTGCCAGCAGCTCAGCGACAGGGCCTGAAAAACTGTTTTTT.

The table lists this clonotype with many counts. The CDR3 coding sequence is TGTGCCAGCAGTGAGGGGGGGCTAACTCCCCTCCACTTT. This encodes CASSEGGLTPLHF. The chain uses TRBV6-1 and TRBJ1-6, with TRBD1 as a possible D gene (6 bases). The CDR3 runs to 13 residues. The V gene's germline CDR1 is MNHNS and CDR2 SASEGT. Trimming removed 3 bases at V and 13 bases at J, with 13 bases between.

The sample holds a few counts of this clonotype. The V call is TRBV6-1, the J call TRBJ2-7; D may be TRBD1 (6 bases). Germline values: CDR1 MNHNS, CDR2 SASEGT. This CDR3 comprises 15 residues. Trimming took off 2 bases at V and 0 bases at J, with 11 bases between the two ends. CDR3 nucleotides: TGTGCCAGCAGTGAATCTCAGGACAGCTCCTACGAGCAGTACTTC. Amino acid sequence: CASSESQDSSYEQYF.

At least ten counts were recorded for this clonotype. The V gene is TRBV7-8, the J gene TRBJ1-1; a weak D match, TRBD1 (6 bases). The CDR3 is 15 amino acids. Germline V gene data show CDR1 as SGHVS and CDR2 as FQNEAQ. The V end was cut by 5 bases, the J end by 1 base, with 14 bases between. The chain's CDR3 is CASSPRWGPNTEAFF. For the CDR3, the DNA is TGTGCCAGCAGCCCAAGATGGGGGCCGAACACTGAAGCTTTCTTT.

This clonotype came up a few times. This chain connects TRBV5-1 to TRBJ2-2; no clear D gene. The CDR3 totals 14 residues. The V end lost 4 bases, the J end lost 4 bases, and 11 bases lay between the germline ends. CDR1 and CDR2 (germline): SGHRS, YFSETQ. CDR3: CASSPEAFTGELFF. Written as DNA, the CDR3 is TGCGCCAGCAGCCCCGAGGCTTTCACCGGGGAGCTGTTTTTT.

This clonotype was observed many times. This chain links TRBV5-1 with TRBJ2-7, with D possibly being TRBD1 (5 bases). This CDR3 region has 13 residues. The germline gives CDR1 SGHRS, CDR2 YFSETQ. V was trimmed by 4 bases and J by 3 bases, leaving 11 bases between them. CDR3 nucleotide sequence: TGCGCCAGCAGCACCGGACACCTCTACGAGCAGTACTTC. This codes for CASSTGHLYEQYF.

This clonotype was detected only a few times. This CDR3 is CASSFSRGDNTGELFF. Written as DNA, the CDR3 is TGTGCCAGCAGTTTCTCCAGGGGAGATAACACCGGGGAGCTGTTTTTT. V gene TRBV27 combines with J gene TRBJ2-2; TRBD1 is a possible D gene (6 bases). V was cut by 3 bases and J by 2 bases, with 13 bases left in between. The CDR3 has 16 amino acids. CDR1 is MNHEY and CDR2 is SMNVEV in the germline V gene (reference sequence).

This clonotype was recorded at least ten times. V and J are TRBV30 and TRBJ2-5; D unclear. Trimming pared 4 bases from V and 5 bases from J, leaving 14 bases between. CDR1 and CDR2 (germline): GTSNPN, SVGIG (reference sequence). CDR3 length: 13 amino acids. The CDR3 DNA is TGTGCCTGGAACTCGGCACACACCGAGACCCAGTACTTC. It is translated as CAWNSAHTETQYF.

With respect to this clonotype: The likely explanation is a read error, given a far larger clone one base away. This chain joins TRBV7-3 and TRBJ2-3; the D is unclear. Germline assignment: CDR1 SGHTA and CDR2 FQGTGA. The ends were cut back, 1 base at V and 7 bases at J, with 15 bases in the middle. The CDR3 totals 15 residues. The CDR3: CASSLNRVSTNTQYF. The CDR3 DNA follows: TGTGCCAGCAGCTTAAATAGGGTTTCAACAAATACGCAGTATTTT.

This clonotype occurred a few times. The V call is TRBV2, the J call TRBJ1-4, with a possible D match to TRBD1 (5 bases). Deletions cut 10 bases from V and 5 bases from J, with 17 bases between. The CDR3 extends over 14 amino acids. CDR1 SNHLY and CDR2 FYNNEI come from the germline V gene. The CDR3 spells CATKPQALNEKLFF. The CDR3 DNA is TGTGCCACCAAACCACAGGCCCTCAATGAAAAACTGTTTTTT. Full variable domain (outside the CDR3, taken from reference TRBV2 and TRBJ1-4): EPEVTQTPSHQVTQMGQEVILRCVPISNHLYFYWYRQILGQKVEFLVSFYNNEISEKSEIFDDQFSVERPDGSNFTLKIRSTKLEDSAMYFCATKPQALNEKLFFGSGTQLSVL.

This clonotype was counted many times. This rearrangement joins TRBV18 to TRBJ2-2; D is uncertain. Looked up from germline, CDR1 is KGHSH and CDR2 is LQKENI. The V and J ends lost 2 bases and 4 bases respectively, with 11 bases between them. The CDR3 spans 15 residues. The CDR3 here is CASSPFPRSTGELFF. CDR3 in DNA: TGTGCCAGCTCACCATTCCCTCGGAGCACCGGGGAGCTGTTTTTT. Looking up the rest from reference TRBV18 and TRBJ2-2 gives the full variable domain: NAGVMQNPRHLVRRRGQEARLRCSPMKGHSHVYWYRQLPEEGLKFMVYLQKENIIDESGMPKERFSAEFPKEGPSILRIQQVVRGDSAAYFCASSPFPRSTGELFFGEGSRLTVL.